The present entry profiles one T cell receptor (beta chain) with its context. V shed 3 bases, J shed 6 bases, and the junction held 8 bases outside the gene matches. Germline CDR1 LGHNA, CDR2 YNFKEQ. The CDR3 is 15 residues long. This sample was taken from a study of glioma-infiltrating T cells after dendritic cell vaccination. Overall study context: Dendritic cell vaccination trial patients had either newly diagnosed or recurrent glioblastoma.

Clones were sequenced by immunoSEQ multiplex PCR, and TCRdb holds only the in-frame ones, with some missing. The sample has roughly 51,000 clones, roughly 87% seen once. The material sequenced was blood, taken before dendritic cell vaccination. The sequence derives from a human donor with glioblastoma. The genes are TRBV4-2 and TRBJ1-5; 7 nucleotides agree with TRBD1. The CDR3 protein is CASSQTTGVGQPQHF. CDR3 bases: TGTGCCAGCAGCCAGACCACAGGGGTCGGTCAGCCCCAGCATTTT.